The clone carrying this TCR beta chain came up many times. What was amplified from RNA transcripts were TCR beta CDR3 regions. Researchers ran a first-round RT-PCR on the TCR CDR3 using the HTBI primer set. One entry per CDR3 protein results from TCRdb running MiXCR on the multiplex PCR reads. The data hold 600,000 to 650,000 distinct CDR3 sequences, with around 20% observed a single time. PBMCs were sourced from more than 9 ml fresh peripheral blood. Trimming left V 2 bases short and J 2 bases short, with 15 bases between. The CDR3 runs to 16 residues. Germline V gives CDR1 SGHRS, CDR2 YFSETQ. This sample is drawn from a study of T cells in Graves' hyperthyroidism and ophthalmopathy.

The sample taken for sequencing was blood. V gene TRBV5-1 combines with J gene TRBJ2-3, with D possibly being TRBD2 (7 bases). The clonotype comes from a man aged 25-45 years with Graves' ophthalmopathy. CDR3 sequence reads: CASSLGGAGYTDTQYF. The CDR3 DNA reads TGCGCCAGCAGCTTAGGGGGAGCGGGGTACACAGATACGCAGTATTTT.